This TCR beta chain was sequenced for a study of CD8 T cells in Susac syndrome. Germline CDR1 and CDR2: SQVTM and ANQGSEA. The V segment lost 7 bases and the J segment 7 bases; nucleotides outside the gene matches: 8. The length of the CDR3 is 13 residues. An input of about 0.5 to 1 ug of RNA was subjected to reverse transcription using random hexamers. In TCRdb, the immunoSEQ multiplex PCR reads were re-called with MiXCR into one record per CDR3 protein. The data show 150,000 or so distinct CDR3 sequences, with about 95% seen just once and under 0.15% held by the top ten. The TCR was taken from a human donor in good health. Sequencing was performed on CD4+ T cells from PBMCs. V and J are TRBV29-1 and TRBJ2-1, with 9 positions matching TRBD1. CDR3 sequence (DNA): TGCAGCGGGCACCGGGACAGGGCGAATGAGCAGTTCTTC. It yields the protein CSGHRDRANEQFF.